A selection of T cell receptor beta chains follows, all from one sample in a study of blood T cell repertoires in COVID-19. Assay: immunoSEQ multiplex PCR; the TCRdb copy retains only in-frame clones and omits some. The repertoire includes 150,000 to 200,000 clones, about 84% of them detected once, and roughly 9.1% sits in the top ten. Sequenced: PBMCs or T cells enriched from blood (not recorded which). The receptors were gathered from a woman aged 25 to 39 who had recovered from COVID-19. Both conserved end residues are part of each CDR3.

TRBV2	TRBJ1-3	CASKDDRAGNTIYF
TRBV6-2/TRBV6-3	TRBJ2-7	CASSPRDRVYEQYF
TRBV27	TRBJ1-5	CASSLRSGGTGGRQPQHF
TRBV6-5	TRBJ2-7	CASSYRAGGSYEQYF
TRBV30	TRBJ2-3	CAWSVGCKTSGRAVRVTDTQYF
TRBV10-3	TRBJ1-3	CAISEGTNGNTIYF
TRBV13	TRBJ2-7	CASSHSGRAGEQYF
TRBV30	TRBJ1-1	CAWSPYRDRGPHTEAFF
TRBV7-8	TRBJ1-4	CASSLSPVNEKLFF
TRBV19	TRBJ2-7	CASSGGLDSYEQYF
TRBV7-9	TRBJ1-3	CASSFAGQGGLSTIYF
TRBV19	TRBJ2-1	CASRPRTSGGDEQFF
TRBV6-5	TRBJ2-7	CASRRQGPYEQYF
TRBV15	TRBJ2-1	CATSRDQGRGHNEQFF
TRBV6-5	TRBJ2-1	CASTRTNSNEQFF
TRBV7-6	TRBJ1-5	CASSLAGTGVLDQPQHF
TRBV7-9	TRBJ2-7	CASSQGTAYEQYF
TRBV24-1	TRBJ2-3	CATSDLTGQGREGTDTQYF
TRBV28	TRBJ1-1	CASSSGQGRTEAFF
TRBV6-5	TRBJ1-2	CASGRARKKYGYTF
TRBV9	TRBJ2-1	CASSGGLAGHNEQFF
TRBV18	TRBJ2-3	CASSPSAGTDTQYF